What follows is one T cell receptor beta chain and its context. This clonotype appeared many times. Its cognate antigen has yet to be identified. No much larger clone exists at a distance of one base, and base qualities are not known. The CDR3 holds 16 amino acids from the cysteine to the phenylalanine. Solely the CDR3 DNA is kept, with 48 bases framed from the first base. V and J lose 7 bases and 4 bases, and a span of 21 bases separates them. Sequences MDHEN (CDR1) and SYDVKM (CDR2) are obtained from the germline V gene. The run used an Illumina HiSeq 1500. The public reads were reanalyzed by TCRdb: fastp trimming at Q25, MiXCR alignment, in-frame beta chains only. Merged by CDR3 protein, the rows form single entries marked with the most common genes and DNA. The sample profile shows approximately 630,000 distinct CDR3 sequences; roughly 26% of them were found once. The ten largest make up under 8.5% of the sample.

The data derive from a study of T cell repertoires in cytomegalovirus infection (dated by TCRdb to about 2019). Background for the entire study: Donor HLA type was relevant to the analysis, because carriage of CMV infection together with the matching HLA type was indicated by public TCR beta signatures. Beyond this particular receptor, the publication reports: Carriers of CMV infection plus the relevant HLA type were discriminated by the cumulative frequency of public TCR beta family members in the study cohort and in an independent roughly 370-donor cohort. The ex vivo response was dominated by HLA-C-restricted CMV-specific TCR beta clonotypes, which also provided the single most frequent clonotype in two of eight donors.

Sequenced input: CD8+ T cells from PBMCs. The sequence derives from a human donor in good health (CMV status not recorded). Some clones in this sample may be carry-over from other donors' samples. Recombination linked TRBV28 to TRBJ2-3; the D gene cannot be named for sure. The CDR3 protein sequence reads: CASTSDVPDLSDTQYF. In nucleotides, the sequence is TGTGCCAGCACCTCGGACGTGCCGGACCTCTCAGATACGCAGTATTTT.